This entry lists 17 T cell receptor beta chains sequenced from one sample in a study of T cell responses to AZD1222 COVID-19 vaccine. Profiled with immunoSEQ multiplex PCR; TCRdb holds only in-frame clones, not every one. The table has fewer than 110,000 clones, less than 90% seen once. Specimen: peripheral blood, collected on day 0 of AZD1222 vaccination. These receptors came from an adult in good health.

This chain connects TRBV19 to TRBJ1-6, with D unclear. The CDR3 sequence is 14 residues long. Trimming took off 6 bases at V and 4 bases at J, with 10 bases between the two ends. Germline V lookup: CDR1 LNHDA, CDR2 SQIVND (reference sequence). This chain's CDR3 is CASRNGLYNSPLHF. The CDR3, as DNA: TGTGCCAGTAGGAACGGACTGTATAATTCACCCCTCCACTTT. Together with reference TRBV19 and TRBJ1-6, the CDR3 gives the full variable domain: DGGITQSPKYLFRKEGQNVTLSCEQNLNHDAMYWYRQDPGQGLRLIYYSQIVNDFQKGDIAEGYSVSREKKESFPLTVTSAQKNPTAFYLCASRNGLYNSPLHFGNGTRLTVT.

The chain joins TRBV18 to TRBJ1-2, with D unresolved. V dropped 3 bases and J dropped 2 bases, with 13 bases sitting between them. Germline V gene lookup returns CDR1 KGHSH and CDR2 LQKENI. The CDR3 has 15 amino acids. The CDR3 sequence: CASSPSRTENYGYTF. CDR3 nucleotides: TGTGCCAGCTCACCGTCCCGGACCGAGAACTATGGCTACACCTTC.

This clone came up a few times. In DNA form, the CDR3 reads TGCGCCAGCAGTGTATCAGGGCAGCTTCAGCCCCAGCATTTT. It yields the protein CASSVSGQLQPQHF. The rearrangement links TRBV10-2 to TRBJ1-5, with D maybe TRBD1 (5 bases). The V end lost 4 bases, the J end lost 6 bases, and 13 bases lay between the germline ends. The V gene's germline CDR1 is WSHSY and CDR2 SAAADI. The CDR3 has 14 amino acids.

The CDR3 DNA reads as TGTGCCAGCAGTGACGACAGATCCACTTCACCCCTCCACTTT. Amino acid sequence: CASSDDRSTSPLHF. The chain uses TRBV2 and TRBJ1-6; TRBD1 is a possible D gene (5 bases). Germline loops: CDR1 SNHLY, CDR2 FYNNEI. This CDR3 has 14 residues. V lost 3 bases and J lost 9, with 12 bases in between.

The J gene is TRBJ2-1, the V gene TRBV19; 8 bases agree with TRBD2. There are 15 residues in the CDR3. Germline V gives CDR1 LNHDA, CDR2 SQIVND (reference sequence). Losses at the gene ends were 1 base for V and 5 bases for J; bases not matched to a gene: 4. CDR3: CASSIGLATHNEQFF. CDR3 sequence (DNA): TGTGCCAGTAGTATAGGACTAGCGACCCACAATGAGCAGTTCTTC. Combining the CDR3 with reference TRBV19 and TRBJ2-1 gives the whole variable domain DGGITQSPKYLFRKEGQNVTLSCEQNLNHDAMYWYRQDPGQGLRLIYYSQIVNDFQKGDIAEGYSVSREKKESFPLTVTSAQKNPTAFYLCASSIGLATHNEQFFGPGTRLTVL.

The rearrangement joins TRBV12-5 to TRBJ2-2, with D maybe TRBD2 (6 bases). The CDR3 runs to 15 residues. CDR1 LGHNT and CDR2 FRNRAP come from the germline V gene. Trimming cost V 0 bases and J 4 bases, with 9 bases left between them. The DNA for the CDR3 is TGTGCTAGTGGTTTGGTTGGGACTCCCACCGGGGAGCTGTTTTTT. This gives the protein CASGLVGTPTGELFF.

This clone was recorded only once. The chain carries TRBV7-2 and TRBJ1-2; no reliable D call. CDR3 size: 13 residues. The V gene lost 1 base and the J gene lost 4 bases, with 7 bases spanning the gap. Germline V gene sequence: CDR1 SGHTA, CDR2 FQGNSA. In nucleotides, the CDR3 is TGTGCCAGCAGCTTAGACACTTCCTATGGCTACACCTTC. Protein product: CASSLDTSYGYTF.

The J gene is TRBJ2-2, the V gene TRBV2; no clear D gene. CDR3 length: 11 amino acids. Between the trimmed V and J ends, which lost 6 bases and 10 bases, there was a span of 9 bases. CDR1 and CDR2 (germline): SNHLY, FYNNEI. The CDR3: CASRGSVELFF. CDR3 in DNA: TGTGCCAGCAGGGGCTCGGTGGAGCTGTTTTTT.

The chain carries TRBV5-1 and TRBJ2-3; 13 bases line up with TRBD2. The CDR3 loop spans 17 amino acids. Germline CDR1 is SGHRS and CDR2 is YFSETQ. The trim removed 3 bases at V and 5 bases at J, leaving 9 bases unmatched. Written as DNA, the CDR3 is TGCGCCAGCAGCTCCACTAGCGGGAGGGCCGGGGGAGATACGCAGTATTTT. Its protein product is CASSSTSGRAGGDTQYF.

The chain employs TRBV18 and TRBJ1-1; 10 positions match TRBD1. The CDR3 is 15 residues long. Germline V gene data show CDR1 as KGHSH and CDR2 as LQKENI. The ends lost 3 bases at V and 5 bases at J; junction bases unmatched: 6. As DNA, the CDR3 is TGTGCCAGCTCACCGACCGGGACAGGGGAAACTGAAGCTTTCTTT. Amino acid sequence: CASSPTGTGETEAFF.

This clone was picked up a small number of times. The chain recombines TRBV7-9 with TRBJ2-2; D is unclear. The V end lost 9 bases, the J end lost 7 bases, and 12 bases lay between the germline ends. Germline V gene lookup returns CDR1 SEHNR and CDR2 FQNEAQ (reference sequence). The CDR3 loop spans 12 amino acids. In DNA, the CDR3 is TGTGCCAGTCTATTCGTGGTCGGGGAGCTGTTTTTT. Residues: CASLFVVGELFF.

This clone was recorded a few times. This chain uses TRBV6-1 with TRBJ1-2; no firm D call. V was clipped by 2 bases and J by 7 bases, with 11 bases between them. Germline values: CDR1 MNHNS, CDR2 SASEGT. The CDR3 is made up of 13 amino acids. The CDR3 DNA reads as TGTGCCAGCAGTGAATTAACCGGGGTTGGCTACACCTTC. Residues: CASSELTGVGYTF.

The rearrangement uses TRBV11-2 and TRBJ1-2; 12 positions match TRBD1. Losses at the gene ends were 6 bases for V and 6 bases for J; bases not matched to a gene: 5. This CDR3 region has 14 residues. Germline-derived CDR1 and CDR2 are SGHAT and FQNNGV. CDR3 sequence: CASRTGTGGDGYTF. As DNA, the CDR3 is TGTGCCAGCAGAACCGGGACAGGGGGCGATGGCTACACCTTC. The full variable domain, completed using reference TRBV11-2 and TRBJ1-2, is EAGVAQSPRYKIIEKRQSVAFWCNPISGHATLYWYQQILGQGPKLLIQFQNNGVVDDSQLPKDRFSAERLKGVDSTLKIQPAKLEDSAVYLCASRTGTGGDGYTFGSGTRLTVV.

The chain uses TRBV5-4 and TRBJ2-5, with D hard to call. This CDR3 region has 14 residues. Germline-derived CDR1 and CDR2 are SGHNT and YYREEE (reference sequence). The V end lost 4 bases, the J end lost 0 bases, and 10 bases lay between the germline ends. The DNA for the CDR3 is TGTGCCAGCAGCGGGCGACACAACCAAGAGACCCAGTACTTC. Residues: CASSGRHNQETQYF.

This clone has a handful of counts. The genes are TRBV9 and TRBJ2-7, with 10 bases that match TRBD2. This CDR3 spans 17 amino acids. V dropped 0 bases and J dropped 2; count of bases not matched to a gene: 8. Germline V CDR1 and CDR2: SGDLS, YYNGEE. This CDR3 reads CASSVGDGLAATYEQYF. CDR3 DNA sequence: TGTGCCAGCAGCGTAGGCGATGGACTAGCGGCCACCTACGAGCAGTACTTC.

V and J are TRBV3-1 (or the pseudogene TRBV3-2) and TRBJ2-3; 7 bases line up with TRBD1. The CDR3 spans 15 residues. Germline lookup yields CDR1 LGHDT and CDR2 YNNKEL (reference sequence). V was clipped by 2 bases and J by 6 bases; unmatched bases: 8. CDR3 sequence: CASSQSQGGIDTQYF. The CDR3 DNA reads TGTGCCAGCAGCCAATCGCAAGGGGGCATCGATACGCAGTATTTT.

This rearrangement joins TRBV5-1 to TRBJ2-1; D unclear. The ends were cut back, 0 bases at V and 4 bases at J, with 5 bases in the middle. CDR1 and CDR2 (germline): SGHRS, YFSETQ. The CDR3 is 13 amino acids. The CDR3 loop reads CASSLAPYNEQFF. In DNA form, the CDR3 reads TGCGCCAGCAGCTTGGCCCCTTACAATGAGCAGTTCTTC.